The T cell receptor beta chain described here comes from a study of a mutant IDH1 vaccine in newly diagnosed glioma. Time point reported: week 23, last vaccination. The vaccine gave 300 ug of a 20-mer mutant IDH1 peptide subcutaneously per dose. Repertoires were generated with immunoSEQ multiplex PCR, while TCRdb's copy carries only in-frame clones and drops some. The table shows approximately 62,000 clones, with around 83% occurring only once. Only a few counts were recorded for this clone. The antigen remains undetermined. Sequences were derived from PBMCs, sampled from a glioma patient whose treatment included an IDH1 peptide vaccine. The sequence was collected from a man aged 30 to 39 with glioma.

This CDR3 reads CASSREAGGAETQYF. The CDR3, as DNA: TGTGCCAGCAGCCGAGAAGCAGGGGGGGCTGAGACCCAGTACTTC. The chain couples TRBV7-9 to TRBJ2-5; D possibly uses TRBD1 or TRBD2 (7 bases each). CDR1 is SEHNR, CDR2 FQNEAQ, per germline (reference sequence). The ends were cut back, 5 bases at V and 5 bases at J, with 18 bases in the middle. CDR3 size: 15 residues.